This TCR beta chain was sequenced in a study of blood T cell repertoires in COVID-19. Turning to the study itself: Samples representing acute and convalescent COVID-19 were sourced from the United States, Italy and Spain.

The CDR3 contains 18 residues. V trimming: 3 bases; J trimming: 1 base; junction bases outside the gene matches: 13. Germline lookup yields CDR1 MDHEN and CDR2 SYDVKM. Data came from immunoSEQ multiplex PCR; TCRdb stores just in-frame clones and leaves some out. The sample lists about 220,000 clones; 80% to 85% were seen once. The sequencing input was peripheral blood. The chain recombines TRBV28 with TRBJ1-1; 8 bases are shared with TRBD1. The receptor was derived from a woman in her 70s with COVID-19, enrolled during active disease. DNA of the CDR3: TGTGCCAGCAGTTTCGACTGGACAGGGCCCTCCCGGAACACTGAAGCTTTCTTT. It codes for CASSFDWTGPSRNTEAFF.